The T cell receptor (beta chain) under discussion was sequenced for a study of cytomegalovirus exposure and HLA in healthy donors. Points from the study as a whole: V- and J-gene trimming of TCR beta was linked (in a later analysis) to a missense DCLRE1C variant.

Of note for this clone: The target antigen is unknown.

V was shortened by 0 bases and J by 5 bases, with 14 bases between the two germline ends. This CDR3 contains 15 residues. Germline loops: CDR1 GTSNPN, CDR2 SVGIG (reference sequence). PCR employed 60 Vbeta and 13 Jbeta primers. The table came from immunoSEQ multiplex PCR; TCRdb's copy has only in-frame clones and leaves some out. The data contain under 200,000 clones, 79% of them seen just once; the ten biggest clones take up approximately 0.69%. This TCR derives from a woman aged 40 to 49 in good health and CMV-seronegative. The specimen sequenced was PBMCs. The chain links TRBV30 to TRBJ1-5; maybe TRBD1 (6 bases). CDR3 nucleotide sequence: TGTGCCTGGAGTGTAGGGGGGGGCGGGGATCAGCCCCAGCATTTT. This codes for CAWSVGGGGDQPQHF.